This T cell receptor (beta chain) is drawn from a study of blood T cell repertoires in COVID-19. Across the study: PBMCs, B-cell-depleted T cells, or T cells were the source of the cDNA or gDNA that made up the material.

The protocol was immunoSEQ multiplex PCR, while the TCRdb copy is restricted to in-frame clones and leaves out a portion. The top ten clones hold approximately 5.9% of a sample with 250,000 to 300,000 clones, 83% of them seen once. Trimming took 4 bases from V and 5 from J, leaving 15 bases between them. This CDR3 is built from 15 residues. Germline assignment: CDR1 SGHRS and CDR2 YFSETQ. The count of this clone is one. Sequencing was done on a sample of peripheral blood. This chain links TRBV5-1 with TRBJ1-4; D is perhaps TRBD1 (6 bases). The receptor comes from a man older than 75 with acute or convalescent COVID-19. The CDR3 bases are TGCGCCAGCAGCAGAAGTCAGGGGTGGAATGAAAAACTGTTTTTT. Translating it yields CASSRSQGWNEKLFF.